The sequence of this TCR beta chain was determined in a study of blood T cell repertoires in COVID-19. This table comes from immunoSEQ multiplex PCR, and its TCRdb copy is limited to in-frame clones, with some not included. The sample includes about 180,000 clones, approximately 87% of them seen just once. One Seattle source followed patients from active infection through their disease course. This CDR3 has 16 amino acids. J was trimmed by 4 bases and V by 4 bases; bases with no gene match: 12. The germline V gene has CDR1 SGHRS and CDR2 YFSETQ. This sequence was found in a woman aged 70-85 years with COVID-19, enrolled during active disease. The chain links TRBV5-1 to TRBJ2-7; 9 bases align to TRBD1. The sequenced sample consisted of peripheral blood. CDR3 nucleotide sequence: TGCGCCAGCAGCCCCCGTACAGGGGGCAATAGTTACGAGCAGTACTTC. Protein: CASSPRTGGNSYEQYF.